A selection of T cell receptor beta chains follows, all from one sample in a study of blood T cells in healthy people across ages. TCRdb ran MiXCR on the 5' RACE reads and lists one entry per CDR3 protein. The data show under 1,000,000 distinct CDR3 sequences, with about 47% seen just once and over 15% held by the top ten. Material for sequencing was blood. The source of these receptors is a man at least 80 years old in good health. The CDR3 runs from the conserved cysteine through the conserved F or W. The order of the fields is CDR3 length, D gene, clone size, V gene, J gene, CDR3 protein, CDR3 DNA. The D gene is left open where the match is weak. Expanded clones are given a class, and other clones once, few, many or no size at all.

CDR3 length: 12
D gene: -
clone size: -
V gene: TRBV7-2
J gene: TRBJ1-1
CDR3 protein: CATGGLNTEAFF
CDR3 DNA: TGTGCCACTGGGGGTCTGAACACTGAAGCTTTCTTT

CDR3 length: 12
D gene: -
clone size: -
V gene: TRBV15
J gene: TRBJ2-1
CDR3 protein: CATSSRIDEQFF
CDR3 DNA: TGTGCCACCAGCAGCCGAATCGATGAGCAGTTCTTC

CDR3 length: 12
D gene: -
clone size: few
V gene: TRBV28
J gene: TRBJ1-1
CDR3 protein: CASSVRSTEAFF
CDR3 DNA: TGTGCCAGCAGCGTCAGAAGTACTGAAGCTTTCTTT

CDR3 length: 16
D gene: -
clone size: -
V gene: TRBV7-9
J gene: TRBJ2-3
CDR3 protein: CASSLVGPTGEDTQYF
CDR3 DNA: TGTGCCAGCAGCTTAGTTGGACCCACGGGGGAAGATACGCAGTATTTT

CDR3 length: 15
D gene: -
clone size: -
V gene: TRBV11-3
J gene: TRBJ2-7
CDR3 protein: CASSLVGSGPYEQYF
CDR3 DNA: TGTGCCAGCAGCTTAGTAGGAAGCGGACCCTACGAGCAGTACTTC

CDR3 length: 11
D gene: -
clone size: few
V gene: TRBV6-5
J gene: TRBJ1-4
CDR3 protein: CATNFGRRLFF
CDR3 DNA: TGTGCCACCAACTTTGGAAGGCGACTGTTTTTT

CDR3 length: 17
D gene: TRBD2
clone size: -
V gene: TRBV27
J gene: TRBJ2-3
CDR3 protein: CASSTGTSGRAIDTQYF
CDR3 DNA: TGTGCCAGCAGTACCGGGACTAGCGGGAGGGCGATAGATACGCAGTATTTT

CDR3 length: 13
D gene: TRBD1
clone size: few
V gene: TRBV7-2
J gene: TRBJ2-5
CDR3 protein: CASSSTGGLAQYF
CDR3 DNA: TGTGCCAGCAGCTCTACAGGGGGCTTGGCCCAGTACTTC

CDR3 length: 16
D gene: TRBD2
clone size: few
V gene: TRBV5-1
J gene: TRBJ2-5
CDR3 protein: CASSSGTSGGRETQYF
CDR3 DNA: TGCGCCAGCAGCTCGGGGACTAGCGGTGGAAGGGAGACCCAGTACTTC

CDR3 length: 13
D gene: -
clone size: -
V gene: TRBV7-2
J gene: TRBJ2-7
CDR3 protein: CASTAGGGYEQYF
CDR3 DNA: TGTGCCAGCACCGCCGGGGGTGGTTACGAGCAGTACTTC

CDR3 length: 14
D gene: -
clone size: -
V gene: TRBV12-3/TRBV12-4
J gene: TRBJ1-1
CDR3 protein: CASLTASVNTEAFF
CDR3 DNA: TGTGCCAGCCTCACAGCCTCTGTGAACACTGAAGCTTTCTTT

CDR3 length: 17
D gene: -
clone size: -
V gene: TRBV3-1
J gene: TRBJ2-1
CDR3 protein: CASSQDQGRSSYNEQFF
CDR3 DNA: TGTGCCAGCAGCCAAGATCAGGGAAGGAGCTCCTACAATGAGCAGTTCTTC

CDR3 length: 14
D gene: TRBD2
clone size: many
V gene: TRBV7-2
J gene: TRBJ2-1
CDR3 protein: CASRASGRSNEQFF
CDR3 DNA: TGTGCCAGCAGAGCAAGCGGGAGAAGTAATGAGCAGTTCTTC

CDR3 length: 14
D gene: -
clone size: -
V gene: TRBV5-6
J gene: TRBJ1-5
CDR3 protein: CASSLGRSALNQHF
CDR3 DNA: TGTGCCAGCAGCTTGGGTAGATCGGCTTTAAACCAGCATTTT

CDR3 length: 14
D gene: -
clone size: -
V gene: TRBV28
J gene: TRBJ1-4
CDR3 protein: CASSRRGGNEKLFF
CDR3 DNA: TGTGCCAGCAGTCGCCGAGGGGGAAATGAAAAACTGTTTTTT

CDR3 length: 12
D gene: TRBD2
clone size: many
V gene: TRBV20-1
J gene: TRBJ2-7
CDR3 protein: CSAAGVYFEQYF
CDR3 DNA: TGCAGTGCTGCGGGAGTTTACTTCGAGCAGTACTTC

CDR3 length: 12
D gene: -
clone size: few
V gene: TRBV12-3/TRBV12-4
J gene: TRBJ2-5
CDR3 protein: CASSIIRETQYF
CDR3 DNA: TGTGCCAGCAGCATTATCCGAGAGACCCAGTACTTC

CDR3 length: 12
D gene: -
clone size: many
V gene: TRBV27
J gene: TRBJ2-3
CDR3 protein: CASSLPAGVQYF
CDR3 DNA: TGTGCCAGCAGTTTACCGGCAGGGGTACAGTATTTT

CDR3 length: 16
D gene: -
clone size: -
V gene: TRBV6-5
J gene: TRBJ2-1
CDR3 protein: CASRFDLGAEYNEQFF
CDR3 DNA: TGTGCCAGCAGGTTCGACCTCGGGGCAGAATACAATGAGCAGTTCTTC

CDR3 length: 15
D gene: -
clone size: few
V gene: TRBV20-1
J gene: TRBJ1-4
CDR3 protein: CSARDLRGGSEKLFF
CDR3 DNA: TGCAGTGCTAGAGATTTGAGGGGGGGATCCGAAAAACTGTTTTTT

CDR3 length: 15
D gene: -
clone size: -
V gene: TRBV4-2
J gene: TRBJ2-7
CDR3 protein: CASSQDLGESYEQYF
CDR3 DNA: TGTGCCAGCAGCCAAGATTTGGGGGAGTCCTACGAGCAGTACTTC

CDR3 length: 15
D gene: -
clone size: -
V gene: TRBV11-1
J gene: TRBJ2-7
CDR3 protein: CASSLFEGSLNEQYF
CDR3 DNA: TGTGCCAGCAGCTTGTTTGAAGGTTCCCTCAACGAGCAGTACTTC

CDR3 length: 16
D gene: TRBD2
clone size: -
V gene: TRBV5-1
J gene: TRBJ2-5
CDR3 protein: CASSLGLAGGFETQYF
CDR3 DNA: TGCGCCAGCAGCTTGGGACTAGCGGGAGGATTTGAGACCCAGTACTTC

CDR3 length: 14
D gene: -
clone size: few
V gene: TRBV6-6
J gene: TRBJ1-4
CDR3 protein: CASSRGTMDEKLFF
CDR3 DNA: TGTGCCAGCAGCCGCGGGACGATGGATGAAAAACTGTTTTTT

CDR3 length: 16
D gene: TRBD2
clone size: -
V gene: TRBV7-2
J gene: TRBJ2-3
CDR3 protein: CASSLRASGSTDTQYF
CDR3 DNA: TGTGCCAGCAGCTTAAGGGCTAGCGGGAGCACAGATACGCAGTATTTT

CDR3 length: 14
D gene: TRBD1
clone size: -
V gene: TRBV6-6
J gene: TRBJ1-5
CDR3 protein: CASSQQGSHQPQHF
CDR3 DNA: TGTGCCAGCAGTCAACAGGGGTCGCATCAGCCCCAGCATTTT

CDR3 length: 15
D gene: TRBD2
clone size: -
V gene: TRBV6-1
J gene: TRBJ2-3
CDR3 protein: CASNLLAESTDTQYF
CDR3 DNA: TGTGCCAGCAACTTACTAGCGGAGAGCACAGATACGCAGTATTTT

CDR3 length: 17
D gene: TRBD2
clone size: -
V gene: TRBV3-1
J gene: TRBJ2-3
CDR3 protein: CASSPYGLAEYTDTQYF
CDR3 DNA: TGTGCCAGCAGCCCATACGGACTAGCGGAATACACAGATACGCAGTATTTT

CDR3 length: 13
D gene: -
clone size: -
V gene: TRBV5-5
J gene: TRBJ2-4
CDR3 protein: CASSLVGPREQYF
CDR3 DNA: TGTGCCAGCAGCTTGGTAGGCCCCCGAGAGCAGTACTTC

CDR3 length: 14
D gene: TRBD1
clone size: -
V gene: TRBV7-9
J gene: TRBJ2-1
CDR3 protein: CASSPQGSGNEQFF
CDR3 DNA: TGTGCCAGCAGCCCACAGGGGTCGGGGAATGAGCAGTTCTTC

CDR3 length: 14
D gene: -
clone size: -
V gene: TRBV20-1
J gene: TRBJ2-6
CDR3 protein: CSARGNPGANVLTF
CDR3 DNA: TGCAGTGCTAGAGGGAATCCTGGGGCCAACGTCCTGACTTTC

CDR3 length: 15
D gene: -
clone size: few
V gene: TRBV6-5
J gene: TRBJ2-1
CDR3 protein: CASSPTYDSYNEQFF
CDR3 DNA: TGTGCCAGCAGCCCTACATACGACTCCTACAATGAGCAGTTCTTC

CDR3 length: 16
D gene: -
clone size: -
V gene: TRBV6-1
J gene: TRBJ1-1
CDR3 protein: CANKREEGLREAEAFF
CDR3 DNA: TGTGCCAACAAACGGGAGGAGGGGTTAAGGGAAGCTGAAGCTTTCTTT

CDR3 length: 14
D gene: -
clone size: -
V gene: TRBV12-3/TRBV12-4
J gene: TRBJ2-7
CDR3 protein: CAGSVQGLDYEQYF
CDR3 DNA: TGTGCCGGCAGTGTCCAGGGCTTGGACTACGAGCAGTACTTC

CDR3 length: 17
D gene: -
clone size: once
V gene: TRBV15
J gene: TRBJ2-3
CDR3 protein: CATSRDLGKESTDTQYF
CDR3 DNA: TGTGCCACCAGCAGAGATCTGGGCAAAGAGAGCACAGATACGCAGTATTTT

CDR3 length: 14
D gene: -
clone size: few
V gene: TRBV18
J gene: TRBJ2-1
CDR3 protein: CASSPGAANNEQFF
CDR3 DNA: TGTGCCAGCTCACCAGGTGCAGCCAACAATGAGCAGTTCTTC

CDR3 length: 15
D gene: -
clone size: many
V gene: TRBV20-1
J gene: TRBJ2-3
CDR3 protein: CSAGDWAVGTDTQYF
CDR3 DNA: TGCAGTGCTGGAGACTGGGCGGTTGGCACAGATACGCAGTATTTT

CDR3 length: 12
D gene: TRBD2
clone size: -
V gene: TRBV24-1
J gene: TRBJ2-3
CDR3 protein: CATSGTTDTQYF
CDR3 DNA: TGTGCCACCAGCGGGACTACCGATACGCAGTATTTT

CDR3 length: 13
D gene: -
clone size: few
V gene: TRBV3-1
J gene: TRBJ2-3
CDR3 protein: CASSQLSTDTQYF
CDR3 DNA: TGTGCCAGCAGCCAACTTAGCACAGATACGCAGTATTTT

CDR3 length: 17
D gene: -
clone size: -
V gene: TRBV9
J gene: TRBJ2-3
CDR3 protein: CASSQPTRGIDADTQYF
CDR3 DNA: TGTGCCAGCAGCCAGCCTACTCGGGGGATTGATGCAGATACGCAGTATTTT

CDR3 length: 13
D gene: -
clone size: few
V gene: TRBV12-3/TRBV12-4
J gene: TRBJ1-4
CDR3 protein: CASSSRYFEKLFF
CDR3 DNA: TGTGCCAGCAGTTCACGATATTTTGAAAAACTGTTTTTT

CDR3 length: 14
D gene: TRBD2
clone size: many
V gene: TRBV28
J gene: TRBJ2-3
CDR3 protein: CASSVPSGSDTQYF
CDR3 DNA: TGTGCCAGCAGTGTACCTAGCGGCTCAGATACGCAGTATTTT

CDR3 length: 13
D gene: -
clone size: -
V gene: TRBV12-3/TRBV12-4
J gene: TRBJ2-1
CDR3 protein: CASRSGAYNEQFF
CDR3 DNA: TGTGCCAGCAGGTCCGGGGCCTACAATGAGCAGTTCTTC

CDR3 length: 15
D gene: -
clone size: -
V gene: TRBV5-1
J gene: TRBJ2-2
CDR3 protein: CASGIAGGETGELFF
CDR3 DNA: TGCGCCAGCGGCATCGCCGGGGGTGAGACCGGGGAGCTGTTTTTT

CDR3 length: 11
D gene: -
clone size: few
V gene: TRBV20-1
J gene: TRBJ2-7
CDR3 protein: CSALDLYEQYF
CDR3 DNA: TGCAGTGCCTTGGATCTCTACGAGCAGTACTTC

CDR3 length: 13
D gene: -
clone size: -
V gene: TRBV7-3
J gene: TRBJ2-1
CDR3 protein: CASSLGRANEQFF
CDR3 DNA: TGTGCCAGCAGCTTGGGCAGGGCCAATGAGCAGTTCTTC

CDR3 length: 17
D gene: -
clone size: -
V gene: TRBV12-3/TRBV12-4
J gene: TRBJ2-1
CDR3 protein: CASSSNTLTPSGSEQFF
CDR3 DNA: TGTGCCAGCAGTTCCAACACCCTCACCCCGTCGGGGAGTGAGCAGTTCTTC

CDR3 length: 15
D gene: -
clone size: -
V gene: TRBV7-8
J gene: TRBJ1-1
CDR3 protein: CASSLVVASGGEAFF
CDR3 DNA: TGTGCCAGCAGCTTAGTGGTGGCGTCGGGGGGTGAAGCTTTCTTT

CDR3 length: 18
D gene: TRBD1
clone size: -
V gene: TRBV7-9
J gene: TRBJ2-4
CDR3 protein: CASSIQGAGYLAKNIQYF
CDR3 DNA: TGTGCCAGCAGCATACAGGGGGCCGGATACCTAGCCAAAAACATTCAGTACTTC

CDR3 length: 14
D gene: -
clone size: -
V gene: TRBV28
J gene: TRBJ2-7
CDR3 protein: CASSLRGEGGEQYF
CDR3 DNA: TGTGCCAGCAGTCTCAGGGGCGAAGGTGGAGAGCAGTACTTC

CDR3 length: 14
D gene: -
clone size: many
V gene: TRBV7-3
J gene: TRBJ2-1
CDR3 protein: CASSLGTAGNEQFF
CDR3 DNA: TGTGCCAGCAGCTTAGGGACCGCAGGGAATGAGCAGTTCTTC

CDR3 length: 15
D gene: -
clone size: few
V gene: TRBV15
J gene: TRBJ2-1
CDR3 protein: CATSREGASYNEQFF
CDR3 DNA: TGTGCCACCAGCAGAGAGGGGGCCTCCTACAATGAGCAGTTCTTC

CDR3 length: 13
D gene: TRBD1
clone size: -
V gene: TRBV30
J gene: TRBJ2-5
CDR3 protein: CAWKGRGSETQYF
CDR3 DNA: TGTGCCTGGAAGGGCAGGGGGTCAGAGACCCAGTACTTC